One and the same sample provided the 32 T cell receptor beta chains below, sequenced in a study of T cells in Graves' hyperthyroidism and ophthalmopathy. It was RNA transcripts that yielded the amplified TCR beta CDR3 regions. The HTBI set primed first-round TCR CDR3 RT-PCR. From the multiplex PCR reads, TCRdb called clonotypes with MiXCR, one entry per CDR3 protein. The repertoire holds about 570,000 distinct CDR3 sequences, with 14% as singletons. Input material: blood. These receptors were collected from a woman between 35 and 50 years old with Graves' hyperthyroidism.

This clonotype has a handful of counts. The chain carries TRBV5-1 and TRBJ1-1; D is unclear. This CDR3 spans 14 amino acids. V shed 2 bases and J shed 1 base, with 9 bases lying between them. The germline gives CDR1 SGHRS, CDR2 YFSETQ. The CDR3: CASSFSGENTEAFF. CDR3 in DNA: TGCGCCAGCAGCTTTTCCGGGGAGAACACTGAAGCTTTCTTT. Together with reference TRBV5-1 and TRBJ1-1, the CDR3 gives the full variable domain: KAGVTQTPRYLIKTRGQQVTLSCSPISGHRSVSWYQQTPGQGLQFLFEYFSETQRNKGNFPGRFSGRQFSNSRSEMNVSTLELGDSALYLCASSFSGENTEAFFGQGTRLTVV.

This clonotype was observed many times. The chain joins TRBV28 to TRBJ1-2; D is unresolved. Per the germline V gene, CDR1 is MDHEN and CDR2 is SYDVKM. V was pared by 4 bases and J by 8 bases, with 8 bases between. This CDR3 has 11 amino acids. CDR3 nucleotides: TGTGCCAGCAGTTCAAATCGGGGCTACACCTTC. Its translation: CASSSNRGYTF.

There are a few counts of this clonotype. This rearrangement joins TRBV5-1 to TRBJ2-5, with 9 bases lining up with TRBD2. CDR1 is SGHRS, CDR2 YFSETQ, per germline. The CDR3 totals 15 residues. V lost 6 bases, J lost 1 base, and 7 bases stayed unmatched. CDR3 loop: CASTMELAGQETQYF. CDR3 in DNA: TGCGCCAGCACCATGGAACTAGCGGGCCAAGAGACCCAGTACTTC. The full variable domain, completed using reference TRBV5-1 and TRBJ2-5, is KAGVTQTPRYLIKTRGQQVTLSCSPISGHRSVSWYQQTPGQGLQFLFEYFSETQRNKGNFPGRFSGRQFSNSRSEMNVSTLELGDSALYLCASTMELAGQETQYFGPGTRLLVL.

The chain joins TRBV20-1 to TRBJ2-7; 7 bases map to TRBD2. The CDR3 is made up of 12 amino acids. The ends lost 6 bases at V and 5 bases at J; junction bases unmatched: 7. Germline V gives CDR1 DFQATT, CDR2 SNEGSKA (reference sequence). CDR3 sequence reads: CSAAGLSNEQYF. CDR3 DNA: TGCAGTGCGGCGGGACTATCCAACGAGCAGTACTTC.

This clonotype was observed a few times. This sequence joins TRBV20-1 and TRBJ2-1, with TRBD1 matching 8 bases. This CDR3 comprises 14 residues. V lost 5 bases, J lost 6 bases, and 9 bases stayed unmatched. Looked up from germline, CDR1 is DFQATT and CDR2 is SNEGSKA (reference sequence). The CDR3: CSAPTGVGINEQFF. The CDR3 bases are TGCAGTGCTCCGACAGGGGTGGGGATCAATGAGCAGTTCTTC.

Many counts were recorded for this clonotype. CDR3 region: CAIRNTLRDLRTSGDVGELFF. DNA for the CDR3: TGTGCCATCAGAAACACCCTCCGGGACCTACGGACTAGCGGGGACGTCGGGGAGCTGTTTTTT. The chain has TRBV10-3 and TRBJ2-2, with 12 bases aligning to TRBD2. In germline, CDR1 is ENHRY, CDR2 SYGVKD. The CDR3 is 21 residues long. Germline trimming cut 6 bases from V and 7 bases from J; bases unmatched to any gene: 24.

This clonotype was observed at least ten times. The rearrangement uses TRBV27 and TRBJ2-1; 12 positions agree with TRBD2. The CDR3 spans 16 residues. V lost 5 bases, J lost 2 bases, and 4 bases stayed unmatched. The V gene's germline CDR1 is MNHEY and CDR2 SMNVEV (reference sequence). The CDR3: CASSLRTSGTYNEQFF. For the CDR3, the DNA is TGTGCCAGCAGTCTCCGGACTAGCGGGACCTACAATGAGCAGTTCTTC.

In its sample, this clonotype was seen many times. The V and J genes are TRBV28 and TRBJ1-2, with TRBD1 matching over 7 bases. Germline loops: CDR1 MDHEN, CDR2 SYDVKM. There are 17 residues in the CDR3. Germline trimming cut 4 bases from V and 4 bases from J; bases unmatched to any gene: 15. The CDR3 nucleotides read TGTGCCAGCAGTTCTCGGGACAGATACCCGTCCCCCTATGGCTACACCTTC. Protein product: CASSSRDRYPSPYGYTF.

In regard to this clonotype: Possible read error: a much larger clone is one base away. The chain recombines TRBV28 with TRBJ1-2; D call uncertain. The CDR3 extends over 13 amino acids. The germline V gene has CDR1 MDHEN and CDR2 SYDVKM. The CDR3 coding sequence is TGTCCCAGCAGACCCGGGGTCCTGGGGGGCTACACCTTC. This sequence encodes CPSRPGVLGGYTF.

This clonotype showed up many times. This sequence joins TRBV6-5 and TRBJ1-1, with TRBD1 matching over 7 bases. The CDR3 length is 17 residues. V gave up 2 bases and J gave up 5 bases; unmatched junction bases: 14. Germline V lookup: CDR1 MNHEY, CDR2 SVGAGI. The CDR3 sequence is CASSYRLDRYGATEAFF. DNA for the CDR3: TGTGCCAGCAGTTACCGGCTGGACAGGTATGGAGCGACTGAAGCTTTCTTT.

On this clonotype itself: One end of the junction is discordant with germline, which a read error may explain. The chain carries TRBV11-2 and TRBJ1-1; D not certain. CDR3 length equals 13 residues. The germline V gene has CDR1 SGHAT and CDR2 FQNNGV. The CDR3 spells CASSLVRGSEASF. The CDR3 DNA is TGTGCCAGCAGCTTAGTAAGAGGATCTGAAGCTTCCTTT.

This clonotype was seen ten or more times. The J gene is TRBJ2-7, the V gene TRBV5-6, with D possibly being TRBD1 (6 bases). This CDR3 has 15 amino acids. V shed 0 bases and J shed 2 bases, with 12 bases lying between them. Germline-derived CDR1 and CDR2 are SGHDT and YYEEEE. Here the CDR3 reads CASSLAYKGAYEQYF. In DNA, the CDR3 is TGTGCCAGCAGCTTGGCTTATAAGGGGGCCTACGAGCAGTACTTC.

This clonotype was observed a few times. The germline gene is not matched at one end of the junction; a read error may be the cause. The rearrangement joins TRBV5-1 to TRBJ2-3; 10 nucleotides match TRBD2. The length of the CDR3 is 15 residues. Germline CDR1 SGHRS, CDR2 YFSETQ. For the CDR3, the DNA is TGCGCCAGCAGCTTGACTAGCGGGACCACAGATACGCGGTATTTT. It translates to CASSLTSGTTDTRYF.

The sample holds many counts of this clonotype. The J gene is TRBJ1-1, the V gene TRBV19, with 9 nucleotides matching TRBD1. The V gene's germline CDR1 is LNHDA and CDR2 SQIVND (reference sequence). This CDR3 comprises 15 residues. V lost 1 base, J lost 1 base, and 1 base stayed unmatched. In DNA form, the CDR3 reads TGTGCCAGTAGTATAGCGGGACAGGGGAACACTGAAGCTTTCTTT. Translated, it gives CASSIAGQGNTEAFF.

There are a few counts of this clonotype. This chain links TRBV25-1 with TRBJ1-3, with D unresolved. V lost 2 bases to trimming and J lost 4 bases, with 15 bases between them. CDR1 is MGHDK, CDR2 SYGVNS, per germline. CDR3 length equals 16 residues. In nucleotides, the CDR3 is TGTGCCAGCAGTGAAGACCGCTTGGGCGACGGAAACACCATATATTTT. Translating gives CASSEDRLGDGNTIYF.

This clonotype appeared a few times. The rearrangement uses TRBV12-3 or TRBV12-4 and TRBJ1-3; D is unclear. Trimming left V 6 bases short and J 3 bases short, with 9 bases between. The CDR3 runs 13 residues. This chain's CDR3 is CASRKLYGNTIYF. The CDR3 nucleotides are TGTGCCAGCAGGAAGTTGTATGGAAACACCATATATTTT.

The rearrangement joins TRBV5-1 to TRBJ2-2; 7 bases fit TRBD2. The CDR3 has 21 residues. Germline V lookup: CDR1 SGHRS, CDR2 YFSETQ. V shed 1 base, J shed 1 base, and the junction held 19 bases outside the gene matches. The CDR3 reads CASSLFSLGTAGAVNTGELFF. CDR3 DNA: TGCGCCAGCAGCTTGTTTTCATTGGGCACCGCGGGAGCGGTGAACACCGGGGAGCTGTTTTTT.

This clonotype was seen more than once but under ten times. This chain uses TRBV6-6 with TRBJ1-3, with 7 positions matching TRBD1. The CDR3 totals 14 residues. The germline V gene encodes CDR1 MNHNY and CDR2 SVGAGI (reference sequence). V lost 0 bases to trimming and J lost 4 bases; unmatched junction nucleotides: 0. The CDR3 sequence is CASSYSGGGNTIYF. CDR3 bases: TGTGCCAGCAGTTACTCAGGGGGCGGAAACACCATATATTTT.

This clonotype occurred many times. This chain joins TRBV7-2 and TRBJ2-2; D is undetermined. CDR1 is SGHTA and CDR2 is FQGNSA in the germline V gene. The CDR3 extends over 13 amino acids. Trimming pared 2 bases from V and 6 bases from J, leaving 7 bases between. The CDR3 nucleotides are TGTGCCAGCAGCTTAAATTCTGCCGGGGAGCTGTTTTTT. Protein product: CASSLNSAGELFF.

V is TRBV20-1 and J is TRBJ1-3, with D perhaps TRBD1 (6 bases). Germline V gives CDR1 DFQATT, CDR2 SNEGSKA (reference sequence). The V end was cut by 2 bases, the J end by 0 bases, with 11 bases between. The CDR3 loop spans 15 amino acids. The CDR3 here is CSARPGHDSGNTIYF. CDR3 nucleotides: TGCAGTGCTAGACCGGGACATGACTCTGGAAACACCATATATTTT.

The table lists this clonotype with many counts. This chain connects TRBV12-3 or TRBV12-4 to TRBJ1-3; D not resolved. The V and J ends lost 2 bases and 0 bases respectively, with 5 bases between them. The CDR3 contains 14 residues. The CDR3: CASSLSSSGNTIYF. The CDR3 coding sequence is TGTGCCAGCAGTTTATCAAGCTCTGGAAACACCATATATTTT.

The rearrangement uses TRBV29-1 and TRBJ2-1, with TRBD2 identical over 15 bases. The germline gives CDR1 SQVTM, CDR2 ANQGSEA. V gave up 3 bases and J gave up 9 bases; unmatched junction bases: 3. The CDR3 is made up of 14 amino acids. CDR3 sequence (DNA): TGCAGCGTTGAGGGACTAGCGGGAGGTAGTGAGCAGTTCTTC. Amino acids: CSVEGLAGGSEQFF.

This clonotype has only a few counts. This chain links TRBV20-1 with TRBJ2-7, with 7 bases fitting TRBD1. From germline, CDR1 is DFQATT and CDR2 SNEGSKA (reference sequence). There are 12 residues in the CDR3. V shed 6 bases, J shed 9 bases, and the junction held 11 bases outside the gene matches. The CDR3 region is CSAGRQGRAQYF. The CDR3 DNA reads TGCAGTGCCGGAAGACAGGGAAGGGCGCAGTACTTC.

The genes are TRBV6-2 or TRBV6-3 and TRBJ2-2; TRBD2 agrees at 10 bases. J was trimmed by 0 bases and V by 4 bases; bases with no gene match: 2. Per germline, CDR1 MNHEY and CDR2 SVGEGT. This CDR3 is built from 16 residues. CDR3 in amino acids: CASSSLAGANTGELFF. Written as DNA, the CDR3 is TGTGCCAGCAGTTCCCTAGCGGGAGCGAACACCGGGGAGCTGTTTTTT.

A word on this clonotype: The missing conserved phenylalanine or tryptophan at the end of this CDR3 makes a read error likely. This chain uses TRBV7-3 with TRBJ2-3, with a possible D match to TRBD2 (5 bases). CDR1 and CDR2 (germline): SGHTA, FQGTGA. The CDR3 spans 19 residues. V was pared by 5 bases and J by 4 bases, with 28 bases between. In DNA form, the CDR3 reads TGTGCCAGCAGCCCCCTTCCGACGAGGGCGCTAAACGTCCCAGATACGCAGTATTCT. The encoded protein is CASSPLPTRALNVPDTQYS.

The rearrangement uses TRBV7-2 and TRBJ2-6, with 9 bases matching TRBD1. The CDR3 is made up of 20 amino acids. Per the germline V gene, CDR1 is SGHTA and CDR2 is FQGNSA. V was clipped by 0 bases and J by 1 base; unmatched bases: 10. CDR3 sequence reads: CASSLAGTGYKKSGANVLTF. The CDR3 region has the DNA TGTGCCAGCAGCTTAGCCGGGACAGGGTATAAAAAATCTGGGGCCAACGTCCTGACTTTC.

This chain links TRBV12-3 or TRBV12-4 with TRBJ1-2, with a tentative D call TRBD1 (5 bases). CDR3 length equals 15 residues. Trimming removed 5 bases at V and 4 bases at J, with 17 bases between. The CDR3 reads CASSRGAGRLYGYTF. The CDR3 bases are TGTGCCAGCAGTAGAGGGGCAGGGCGGCTCTATGGCTACACCTTC.

The chain recombines TRBV20-1 with TRBJ1-5; D possibly corresponds to TRBD1 (6 bases). The germline CDR1 and CDR2 sequences are DFQATT and SNEGSKA (reference sequence). The CDR3 consists of 15 residues. Deletions cut 3 bases from V and 3 bases from J, with 15 bases between. The chain's CDR3 is CSASESGAVNQPQHF. The DNA of the CDR3 is TGCAGTGCTAGCGAGTCAGGGGCGGTCAATCAGCCCCAGCATTTT.

This clonotype was counted at least ten times. V is TRBV20-1 and J is TRBJ2-7; 8 nucleotides agree with TRBD1. J was trimmed by 5 bases and V by 1 base; bases with no gene match: 10. There are 15 residues in the CDR3. Germline-derived CDR1 and CDR2 are DFQATT and SNEGSKA (reference sequence). Here the CDR3 reads CSARAARQGNHEQYF. CDR3 nucleotide sequence: TGCAGTGCTAGAGCAGCGAGACAGGGGAATCACGAGCAGTACTTC.

V usage is TRBV27 and J usage is TRBJ1-1, with D hard to call. Per the germline V gene, CDR1 is MNHEY and CDR2 is SMNVEV (reference sequence). Deletions cut 7 bases from V and 0 bases from J, with 12 bases between. This CDR3 comprises 14 residues. CDR3: CASKRAVLNTEAFF. Here the CDR3 DNA reads TGTGCCAGCAAACGGGCAGTTCTGAACACTGAAGCTTTCTTT.

The chain employs TRBV4-2 and TRBJ2-3, with TRBD2 matching over 10 bases. V lost 2 bases to trimming and J lost 3 bases; unmatched junction nucleotides: 8. Germline CDR1 reads LGHNA; CDR2 reads YNFKEQ. CDR3 length equals 17 residues. The CDR3 nucleotides are TGTGCCAGCAGCCAACTCGCTAGCGGGAGAGGGACAGATACGCAGTATTTT. Translated, it gives CASSQLASGRGTDTQYF.

This clonotype was seen at least ten times. This chain joins TRBV20-1 and TRBJ2-5, with D possibly matching TRBD1 (6 bases). Germline loops: CDR1 DFQATT, CDR2 SNEGSKA (reference sequence). CDR3 length: 17 residues. V was shortened by 2 bases and J by 3 bases, with 22 bases between the two germline ends. CDR3 amino acids: CSARSMGDNGSKETQYF. DNA for the CDR3: TGCAGTGCTAGATCTATGGGGGACAACGGAAGTAAAGAGACCCAGTACTTC.